This T cell receptor (beta chain) was profiled in a study of cytomegalovirus exposure and HLA in healthy donors. General observations from the study: Researchers catalogued about 160 TCR beta chains as cytomegalovirus-associated. Several top significant clusters appeared, in a later analysis, to be linked to common viral pathogens. A later analysis associated some 18,000 TCR beta sequences with HLA alleles at a 0.05 false discovery rate. For most TCR beta V segments, an earlier analysis put the productive rate at about 90% or about 30% of the time.

Regarding this clone: Its specificity is unknown.

The PCR employed 60 Vbeta primers together with 13 Jbeta primers. Sequenced by immunoSEQ multiplex PCR; TCRdb stores in-frame clones only, minus some. Of roughly 140,000 clones listed, approximately 84% are singletons. Trimming pared 0 bases from V and 1 base from J, leaving 10 bases between. In germline, CDR1 is SGHNT, CDR2 YYREEE (reference sequence). The CDR3 loop spans 15 amino acids. The chain recombines TRBV5-4 with TRBJ1-2; D uncertain. The source material was PBMCs. The origin of this receptor is a woman between 18 and 29 years old in good health and CMV-seronegative. The CDR3 loop reads CASSLGGDLNYGYTF. The DNA for the CDR3 is TGTGCCAGCAGCTTGGGCGGAGATCTTAACTATGGCTACACCTTC.